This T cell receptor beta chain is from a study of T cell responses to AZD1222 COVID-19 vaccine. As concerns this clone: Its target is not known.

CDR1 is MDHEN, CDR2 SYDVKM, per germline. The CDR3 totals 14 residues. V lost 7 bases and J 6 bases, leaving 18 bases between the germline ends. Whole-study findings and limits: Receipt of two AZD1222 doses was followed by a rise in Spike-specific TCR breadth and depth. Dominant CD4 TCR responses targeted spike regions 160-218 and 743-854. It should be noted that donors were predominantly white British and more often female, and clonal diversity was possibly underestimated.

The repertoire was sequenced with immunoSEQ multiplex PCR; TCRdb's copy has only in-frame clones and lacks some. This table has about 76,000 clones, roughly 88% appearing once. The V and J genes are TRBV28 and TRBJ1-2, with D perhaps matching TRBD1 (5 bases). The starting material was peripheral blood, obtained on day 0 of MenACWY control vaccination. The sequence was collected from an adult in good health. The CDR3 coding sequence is TGTGCCAGCACCTGGGAGGGGTTCGTGGATGGCTACACCTTC. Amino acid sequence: CASTWEGFVDGYTF.